The rows below give T cell receptor beta chains drawn from one sample of a study of T cell responses to AZD1222 COVID-19 vaccine. Only in-frame clones appear in the TCRdb table, and some are missing; sequencing was by immunoSEQ multiplex PCR. Of 150,000 to 200,000 clones listed, approximately 90% were seen once; the top ten hold approximately 0.98%. The sample was peripheral blood, taken 28 days after the second AZD1222 dose. All receptors come from an adult who received the AZD1222 COVID-19 vaccine. Both conserved end residues are part of each CDR3. The order of the fields is D gene, J gene, V gene, clone size, CDR3 protein, CDR3 DNA. The D gene is left open where the match is weak. Rows give clone size only sometimes, using once, few, many, or a class for an expanded clone.

d_gene: TRBD1
j_gene: TRBJ2-3
v_gene: TRBV19
abundance: -
CDR3aa: CASSPDRLGGTDTQYF
CDR3nt: TGTGCCAGTAGTCCGGACAGGTTGGGTGGCACAGATACGCAGTATTTT

d_gene: -
j_gene: TRBJ1-4
v_gene: TRBV2
abundance: -
CDR3aa: CASKGWTNEKLFF
CDR3nt: TGTGCCAGCAAAGGGTGGACTAATGAAAAACTGTTTTTT

d_gene: -
j_gene: TRBJ1-2
v_gene: TRBV6-5
abundance: once
CDR3aa: CASSYNRDHYGYTF
CDR3nt: TGTGCCAGCAGTTACAACAGGGATCACTATGGCTACACCTTC

d_gene: -
j_gene: TRBJ1-1
v_gene: TRBV27
abundance: -
CDR3aa: CASSLSGGGDTEAFF
CDR3nt: TGTGCCAGCAGTTTATCGGGGGGCGGAGACACTGAAGCTTTCTTT

d_gene: TRBD1
j_gene: TRBJ1-2
v_gene: TRBV12-3/TRBV12-4
abundance: -
CDR3aa: CASRSTGTFGYTF
CDR3nt: TGTGCCAGCAGATCGACAGGGACCTTCGGCTACACCTTC

d_gene: -
j_gene: TRBJ1-4
v_gene: TRBV30
abundance: -
CDR3aa: CAWSRAASKEKLFF
CDR3nt: TGTGCCTGGAGTAGGGCAGCTTCTAAGGAAAAACTGTTTTTT

d_gene: TRBD2
j_gene: TRBJ2-2
v_gene: TRBV3-1/TRBV3-2
abundance: -
CDR3aa: CASQKLVLAGGTNTGELFF
CDR3nt: TGTGCCAGCCAAAAGCTGGTATTAGCGGGGGGAACCAACACCGGGGAGCTGTTTTTT

d_gene: -
j_gene: TRBJ1-4
v_gene: TRBV27
abundance: -
CDR3aa: CASSLHGVGEKLFF
CDR3nt: TGTGCCAGCAGCCTACATGGGGTGGGCGAAAAACTGTTTTTT

d_gene: -
j_gene: TRBJ2-5
v_gene: TRBV7-6
abundance: -
CDR3aa: CASSLLVGGVETQYF
CDR3nt: TGTGCCAGCAGCTTATTGGTGGGGGGCGTTGAGACCCAGTACTTC

d_gene: -
j_gene: TRBJ1-3
v_gene: TRBV7-8
abundance: -
CDR3aa: CVSTPGDSGNTIYF
CDR3nt: TGTGTCAGCACCCCAGGTGACTCTGGAAACACCATATATTTT

d_gene: TRBD1
j_gene: TRBJ2-5
v_gene: TRBV3-1/TRBV3-2
abundance: -
CDR3aa: CASSPKRRTGEPTTQYF
CDR3nt: TGTGCCAGCAGCCCAAAGCGTCGGACAGGGGAGCCCACGACCCAGTACTTC

d_gene: -
j_gene: TRBJ1-2
v_gene: TRBV7-9
abundance: -
CDR3aa: CASSQRDPDGYTF
CDR3nt: TGTGCCAGCAGCCAAAGGGACCCGGATGGCTACACCTTC

d_gene: TRBD1
j_gene: TRBJ1-5
v_gene: TRBV6-6
abundance: -
CDR3aa: CASRTGDQPQHF
CDR3nt: TGTGCTTCGCGGACAGGGGATCAGCCCCAGCATTTT

d_gene: -
j_gene: TRBJ2-5
v_gene: TRBV5-6
abundance: -
CDR3aa: CASSPTGTTETQYF
CDR3nt: TGTGCCAGCAGCCCTACAGGGACGACAGAGACCCAGTACTTC

d_gene: -
j_gene: TRBJ2-5
v_gene: TRBV9
abundance: -
CDR3aa: CASSVEGQGRQTQYF
CDR3nt: TGTGCCAGCAGCGTAGAAGGGCAGGGTAGGCAGACCCAGTACTTC

d_gene: TRBD2
j_gene: TRBJ2-7
v_gene: TRBV7-8
abundance: -
CDR3aa: CASSLVSRGVSEQYF
CDR3nt: TGTGCCAGCAGCTTAGTTTCGCGGGGGGTTAGCGAGCAGTACTTC

d_gene: -
j_gene: TRBJ2-3
v_gene: TRBV7-9
abundance: -
CDR3aa: CASSPPGPTSDTQYF
CDR3nt: TGTGCCAGCAGCCCTCCGGGACCCACATCAGATACGCAGTATTTT

d_gene: -
j_gene: TRBJ1-4
v_gene: TRBV11-3
abundance: -
CDR3aa: CASSLDPRDPTNEKLFF
CDR3nt: TGTGCCAGCAGCTTAGACCCCCGGGACCCAACTAATGAAAAACTGTTTTTT

d_gene: -
j_gene: TRBJ2-7
v_gene: TRBV21-1
abundance: -
CDR3aa: CASSKGPPTGPHYEQYF
CDR3nt: TGTGCCAGCAGCAAAGGACCGCCGACAGGGCCCCACTACGAGCAGTACTTC

d_gene: -
j_gene: TRBJ1-1
v_gene: TRBV6-6
abundance: -
CDR3aa: CASSFSQGTEAFF
CDR3nt: TGTGCCAGCAGTTTCAGCCAAGGGACTGAAGCTTTCTTT

d_gene: -
j_gene: TRBJ1-4
v_gene: TRBV11-2
abundance: -
CDR3aa: CASSLDVNEKLFF
CDR3nt: TGTGCCAGCAGCTTAGATGTGAATGAAAAACTGTTTTTT

d_gene: -
j_gene: TRBJ1-5
v_gene: TRBV6-5
abundance: few
CDR3aa: CASSKDSAGQPQHF
CDR3nt: TGTGCCAGCAGCAAGGACAGTGCAGGGCAGCCCCAGCATTTT

d_gene: TRBD2
j_gene: TRBJ2-5
v_gene: TRBV6-1
abundance: -
CDR3aa: CASSAGTSGLGQETQYF
CDR3nt: TGTGCCAGCAGTGCAGGGACTAGCGGCTTAGGACAAGAGACCCAGTACTTC

d_gene: -
j_gene: TRBJ1-3
v_gene: TRBV19
abundance: -
CDR3aa: CASSTRTSSGNTIYF
CDR3nt: TGTGCCAGTAGTACCCGGACGAGCTCTGGAAACACCATATATTTT

d_gene: -
j_gene: TRBJ1-5
v_gene: TRBV11-2
abundance: -
CDR3aa: CASSLYREQPQHF
CDR3nt: TGTGCCAGCAGCTTATACAGGGAGCAGCCCCAGCATTTT

d_gene: -
j_gene: TRBJ1-2
v_gene: TRBV10-2
abundance: -
CDR3aa: CASHQPSDYGYTF
CDR3nt: TGCGCCAGTCATCAGCCTTCGGACTATGGCTACACCTTC

d_gene: -
j_gene: TRBJ2-3
v_gene: TRBV7-3
abundance: -
CDR3aa: CASSPSRTDTQYF
CDR3nt: TGTGCCAGCAGCCCCTCGAGGACAGATACGCAGTATTTT

d_gene: -
j_gene: TRBJ1-4
v_gene: TRBV2
abundance: -
CDR3aa: CASGRGGVENEKLFF
CDR3nt: TGTGCCAGCGGAAGAGGCGGGGTTGAGAATGAAAAACTGTTTTTT

d_gene: TRBD1
j_gene: TRBJ1-5
v_gene: TRBV19
abundance: -
CDR3aa: CASSIGWDRGRPNQPQHF
CDR3nt: TGTGCCAGTAGTATAGGATGGGACAGGGGACGACCCAATCAGCCCCAGCATTTT

d_gene: -
j_gene: TRBJ1-1
v_gene: TRBV6-5
abundance: -
CDR3aa: CASSYSYRDTEAFF
CDR3nt: TGTGCCAGCAGTTACTCTTACAGGGACACTGAAGCTTTCTTT

d_gene: TRBD2
j_gene: TRBJ2-7
v_gene: TRBV5-1
abundance: -
CDR3aa: CASSGLADSYEQYF
CDR3nt: TGCGCCAGCTCCGGACTAGCGGACTCCTACGAGCAGTACTTC

d_gene: TRBD1
j_gene: TRBJ1-2
v_gene: TRBV10-3
abundance: -
CDR3aa: CAISVGQGVMGGYTF
CDR3nt: TGTGCCATCAGTGTCGGACAGGGCGTGATGGGCGGCTACACCTTC

d_gene: -
j_gene: TRBJ1-2
v_gene: TRBV30
abundance: -
CDR3aa: CAWSVNSIYGYTF
CDR3nt: TGTGCCTGGAGTGTAAACTCGATCTATGGCTACACCTTC

d_gene: -
j_gene: TRBJ2-5
v_gene: TRBV6-5
abundance: -
CDR3aa: CASSYQLGAQYF
CDR3nt: TGTGCCAGCAGTTACCAGTTGGGGGCCCAGTACTTC

d_gene: -
j_gene: TRBJ1-4
v_gene: TRBV18
abundance: -
CDR3aa: CASSPALRITATNEKLFF
CDR3nt: TGTGCCAGCTCACCCGCACTACGGATTACTGCAACTAATGAAAAACTGTTTTTT

d_gene: TRBD2
j_gene: TRBJ2-1
v_gene: TRBV5-8
abundance: -
CDR3aa: CASSLEIRGGRNEQFF
CDR3nt: TGTGCCAGCAGCTTGGAGATTCGGGGGGGCCGGAATGAGCAGTTCTTC

d_gene: -
j_gene: TRBJ1-3
v_gene: TRBV4-1
abundance: few
CDR3aa: CASSQNSGWDTIYF
CDR3nt: TGCGCCAGCAGCCAAAATTCCGGATGGGACACCATATATTTT

d_gene: -
j_gene: TRBJ2-2
v_gene: TRBV6-6
abundance: once
CDR3aa: CASSYSRPGELFF
CDR3nt: TGTGCCAGCAGTTACTCGCGACCCGGGGAGCTGTTTTTT

d_gene: TRBD2
j_gene: TRBJ2-5
v_gene: TRBV6-2/TRBV6-3
abundance: -
CDR3aa: CASSYLGLGETQYF
CDR3nt: TGTGCCAGCAGTTACCTGGGACTAGGGGAGACCCAGTACTTC

d_gene: -
j_gene: TRBJ2-3
v_gene: TRBV7-2
abundance: -
CDR3aa: CASSRPAYTDTQYF
CDR3nt: TGTGCCAGCAGCCGCCCTGCCTACACAGATACGCAGTATTTT

d_gene: TRBD1
j_gene: TRBJ1-2
v_gene: TRBV2
abundance: -
CDR3aa: CARGDRGLGGYTF
CDR3nt: TGTGCCAGGGGGGACAGGGGGCTAGGAGGCTACACCTTC

d_gene: -
j_gene: TRBJ1-5
v_gene: TRBV6-5
abundance: -
CDR3aa: CASRGVLEIQPQHF
CDR3nt: TGTGCCAGCAGAGGAGTTTTGGAGATTCAGCCCCAGCATTTT

d_gene: -
j_gene: TRBJ1-5
v_gene: TRBV19
abundance: -
CDR3aa: CASRYSSRDQPQHF
CDR3nt: TGTGCCAGTAGGTACAGTTCTCGCGATCAGCCCCAGCATTTT

d_gene: -
j_gene: TRBJ2-7
v_gene: TRBV29-1
abundance: once
CDR3aa: CSAEGGQGEQYF
CDR3nt: TGCAGCGCCGAGGGTGGCCAGGGCGAGCAGTACTTC

d_gene: TRBD1
j_gene: TRBJ1-4
v_gene: TRBV25-1
abundance: -
CDR3aa: CASSGDSSTNEKLFF
CDR3nt: TGTGCCAGCAGTGGGGACAGTTCAACTAATGAAAAACTGTTTTTT

d_gene: -
j_gene: TRBJ1-1
v_gene: TRBV19
abundance: -
CDR3aa: CASSIAFGLNTEAFF
CDR3nt: TGTGCCAGTAGTATAGCGTTCGGACTGAACACTGAAGCTTTCTTT

d_gene: -
j_gene: TRBJ2-5
v_gene: TRBV9
abundance: -
CDR3aa: CASSVGEASRETQYF
CDR3nt: TGTGCCAGCAGCGTAGGGGAGGCTAGCCGGGAGACCCAGTACTTC

d_gene: TRBD1
j_gene: TRBJ1-2
v_gene: TRBV7-8
abundance: -
CDR3aa: CASSLEQGASTF
CDR3nt: TGTGCCAGCAGCTTAGAACAGGGGGCGAGCACCTTC

d_gene: -
j_gene: TRBJ1-6
v_gene: TRBV30
abundance: -
CDR3aa: CAWEGGYNSPLHF
CDR3nt: TGTGCCTGGGAAGGGGGTTATAATTCACCCCTCCACTTT

d_gene: -
j_gene: TRBJ1-4
v_gene: TRBV29-1
abundance: -
CDR3aa: CSVLLRGATNEKLFF
CDR3nt: TGCAGCGTCCTACTCAGGGGTGCAACTAATGAAAAACTGTTTTTT

d_gene: -
j_gene: TRBJ1-5
v_gene: TRBV7-9
abundance: -
CDR3aa: CASSFEGSQPQHF
CDR3nt: TGTGCCAGCAGCTTTGAGGGAAGTCAGCCCCAGCATTTT

d_gene: -
j_gene: TRBJ2-3
v_gene: TRBV14
abundance: -
CDR3aa: CASSQDLTGAQDTQYF
CDR3nt: TGTGCCAGCAGCCAAGATCTTACGGGGGCGCAAGATACGCAGTATTTT

d_gene: -
j_gene: TRBJ1-5
v_gene: TRBV29-1
abundance: -
CDR3aa: CSAVRGVGSNQPQHF
CDR3nt: TGCAGCGCCGTACGCGGGGTAGGAAGCAATCAGCCCCAGCATTTT

d_gene: -
j_gene: TRBJ1-3
v_gene: TRBV5-1
abundance: -
CDR3aa: CASSFGTPGNTIYF
CDR3nt: TGCGCCAGCAGCTTCGGGACTCCTGGAAACACCATATATTTT

d_gene: TRBD1
j_gene: TRBJ2-7
v_gene: TRBV19
abundance: -
CDR3aa: CASSERDSSYEQYF
CDR3nt: TGTGCCAGTAGTGAGAGGGACAGTTCCTACGAGCAGTACTTC

d_gene: TRBD1
j_gene: TRBJ1-2
v_gene: TRBV3-1/TRBV3-2
abundance: -
CDR3aa: CASSRGQGNYGYTF
CDR3nt: TGTGCCAGCAGCCGCGGACAGGGTAACTATGGCTACACCTTC

d_gene: -
j_gene: TRBJ2-2
v_gene: TRBV4-2
abundance: -
CDR3aa: CASSPGLAVGGELFF
CDR3nt: TGTGCCAGCAGCCCTGGGCTAGCCGTCGGCGGGGAGCTGTTTTTT